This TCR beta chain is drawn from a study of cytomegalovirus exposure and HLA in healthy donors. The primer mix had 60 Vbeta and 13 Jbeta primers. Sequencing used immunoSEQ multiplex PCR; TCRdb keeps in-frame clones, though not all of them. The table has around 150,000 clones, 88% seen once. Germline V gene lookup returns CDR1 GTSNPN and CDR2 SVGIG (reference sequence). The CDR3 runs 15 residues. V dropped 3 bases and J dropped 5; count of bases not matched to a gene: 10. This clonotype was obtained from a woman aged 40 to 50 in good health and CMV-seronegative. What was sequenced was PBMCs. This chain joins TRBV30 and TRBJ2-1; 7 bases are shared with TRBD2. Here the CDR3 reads CAWSAGGAGHNEQFF. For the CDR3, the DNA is TGTGCCTGGAGCGCCGGGGGAGCGGGGCACAATGAGCAGTTCTTC.